This TCR beta chain was captured in a study of cytomegalovirus exposure and HLA in healthy donors. PCR was performed using 60 Vbeta and 13 Jbeta primers. Generated by immunoSEQ multiplex PCR, the TCRdb table keeps only in-frame clones and is missing some. The ten top clones account for approximately 0.82%, within a sample of under 200,000 clones. Trimming removed 3 bases from V and 0 bases from J; junction bases left unmatched: 5. Germline V gene data show CDR1 as ENHRY and CDR2 as SYGVKD. The length of the CDR3 is 17 residues. The source material was PBMCs. The clonotype was recovered from a woman aged 18-29 years in good health and CMV-seropositive. The rearrangement uses TRBV10-3 and TRBJ2-6, with TRBD1 matching 7 bases. CDR3 nucleotides: TGTGCCATCAGTGAAAAAGGGACAGTCTCTGGGGCCAACGTCCTGACTTTC. Translated: CAISEKGTVSGANVLTF.